This T cell receptor beta chain was recovered during a study of blood T cells in healthy people across ages. As concerns this clonotype: The antigen is not known.

The study, taken as a whole, reports: TCR beta diversity per million T cells fell roughly linearly with age.

In terms of origin and age, donors were healthy Caucasian individuals from Russia aged about 6 to 100. It was with a sample-barcoded 5' primer and a J-beta primer mix that a second PCR of roughly 6 to 12 cycles was run. TCRdb processed the 5' RACE reads anew with MiXCR; each CDR3 protein has one entry. The profile shows 890,000 or so distinct CDR3 sequences, 62% of them singletons. The CDR3 is 14 amino acids. Trimming took 5 bases from V and 4 from J, leaving 14 bases between them. CDR1 and CDR2 (germline): SGHTA, FQGNSA. V usage is TRBV7-2 and J usage is TRBJ1-2, with D perhaps matching TRBD1 (5 bases). Sequences were obtained from blood. The clonotype was recovered from a man aged 25 to 45 in good health. The CDR3 sequence: CASSPTGLRYGYTF. CDR3 coding DNA: TGTGCCAGCAGCCCTACGGGACTTCGCTATGGCTACACCTTC.